Following are 8 T cell receptor beta chains from one sample sequenced in a study of blood T cell repertoires in COVID-19. Using immunoSEQ multiplex PCR, the repertoire was profiled, and TCRdb retains in-frame clones only, with some absent. The repertoire consists of about 330,000 clones, with roughly 87% occurring once and the leading ten covering around 9.9%. The sample taken for sequencing was peripheral blood. The source of these receptors is a young man with COVID-19, enrolled during active disease.

This clone appeared once. This rearrangement joins TRBV27 to TRBJ1-6, with 8 bases fitting TRBD1. V trimming: 2 bases; J trimming: 9 bases; junction bases outside the gene matches: 15. Germline assignment: CDR1 MNHEY and CDR2 SMNVEV (reference sequence). This CDR3 contains 18 residues. CDR3 residues: CASSLEGQDHSPSSPLHF. DNA of the CDR3: TGTGCCAGCAGTTTAGAGGGACAGGACCACTCCCCTAGTTCACCCCTCCACTTT.

The chain recombines TRBV5-8 with TRBJ2-2; 10 positions agree with TRBD1. V shed 3 bases, J shed 4 bases, and the junction held 6 bases outside the gene matches. Germline V gene lookup returns CDR1 SGHTS and CDR2 YDEGEE. CDR3 size: 16 residues. CDR3 region: CASSSGQGRFTGELFF. The CDR3 nucleotides read TGTGCCAGCAGCTCGGGACAGGGGCGCTTCACCGGGGAGCTGTTTTTT.

The chain carries TRBV27 and TRBJ2-7; TRBD1 might be the D (5 bases). This CDR3 spans 12 amino acids. The V and J ends lost 7 bases and 4 bases respectively, with 11 bases between them. Germline values: CDR1 MNHEY, CDR2 SMNVEV (reference sequence). The DNA of the CDR3 is TGTGCCAGCACAGATCAGGGTTACGAGCAGTACTTC. The encoded protein is CASTDQGYEQYF.

The chain combines TRBV19 with TRBJ1-2; weak D call: TRBD1 (5 bases). The CDR3 has 11 amino acids. Germline V gene data show CDR1 as LNHDA and CDR2 as SQIVND (reference sequence). Trimming stripped 9 bases from V and 7 bases from J, with 12 bases between. CDR3 bases: TGTGCCAGCAACCGACAGAGTGGCTACACCTTC. Translated, it gives CASNRQSGYTF.

The chain employs TRBV12-3 or TRBV12-4 and TRBJ2-7; D call uncertain. V shed 1 base and J shed 8 bases, with 9 bases lying between them. CDR3 length equals 12 residues. The CDR3 region has the DNA TGTGCCAGCAGTTTAGTCCGGGTCAAGCAGTACTTC. Amino acid sequence: CASSLVRVKQYF.

The chain recombines TRBV5-1 with TRBJ2-1; TRBD1 matches at 7 bases. V lost 4 bases and J lost 6; bases outside the gene matches: 7. The CDR3 totals 14 residues. CDR1 is SGHRS and CDR2 is YFSETQ in the germline V gene. CDR3 bases: TGCGCCAGCAGCGAAGGGGGCGCGGGCAATGAGCAGTTCTTC. Translating it yields CASSEGGAGNEQFF.

Comment on this clone: Other DNA sequences in the sample encode the same CDR3. The rearrangement joins TRBV5-1 to TRBJ2-7; 10 nucleotides align to TRBD2. The CDR3 runs to 15 residues. V shed 0 bases and J 2 bases; nucleotides not matched to a gene: 2. Germline lookup yields CDR1 SGHRS and CDR2 YFSETQ. The CDR3 is CASSLGLAGAYEQYF. In nucleotides, the CDR3 is TGCGCCAGCAGCTTGGGTCTAGCGGGGGCCTACGAGCAGTACTTC.

V is TRBV7-2 and J is TRBJ2-1; 9 bases are shared with TRBD2. Unmatched junction bases numbered 7, after V lost 5 bases and J lost 5 bases. Germline loops: CDR1 SGHTA, CDR2 FQGNSA. This CDR3 has 15 residues. CDR3 amino acids: CASSRQTSGNNEQFF. In DNA, the CDR3 is TGTGCCAGCAGCCGGCAGACTAGCGGAAACAATGAGCAGTTCTTC.